Listed here are 8 T cell receptor beta chains from one sample, sequenced in a study of cytomegalovirus exposure and HLA in healthy donors. Both 60 Vbeta primers and 13 Jbeta primers went into the PCR. Sequenced by immunoSEQ multiplex PCR; TCRdb stores in-frame clones only, minus some. The table has about 90,000 clones, approximately 71% seen once. Sequencing was performed on PBMCs. Receptor source: a woman in her late teens or twenties in good health and CMV-seropositive.

This clone was found a few times. The chain combines TRBV4-2 with TRBJ2-1, with D perhaps matching TRBD2 (6 bases). The CDR3 spans 15 residues. The germline V and J ends were trimmed by 1 base and 10 bases, with 17 bases remaining between them. The V gene's germline CDR1 is LGHNA and CDR2 YNFKEQ. The CDR3 nucleotides are TGTGCCAGCAGCCAAGCCGCGGGGCTCCGTGGGGAGCAGTTCTTC. Its protein product is CASSQAAGLRGEQFF.

This clone occurred a few times. The V call is TRBV11-2, the J call TRBJ1-1; TRBD1 might be the D (6 bases). V gave up 3 bases and J gave up 1 base, with 15 bases separating them. Germline V gene lookup returns CDR1 SGHAT and CDR2 FQNNGV. The CDR3 totals 16 residues. CDR3 region: CASSFTSGQTNTEAFF. The CDR3 region has the DNA TGTGCCAGCAGCTTCACGTCGGGACAAACGAACACTGAAGCTTTCTTT.

The chain employs TRBV2 and TRBJ2-7, with TRBD1 identical over 7 bases. This CDR3 has 14 residues. Looked up from germline, CDR1 is SNHLY and CDR2 is FYNNEI. V lost 5 bases and J lost 4; bases outside the gene matches: 8. CDR3 DNA sequence: TGTGCCAGCAGTCTGGGACAGAGGGATTACGAGCAGTACTTC. This encodes CASSLGQRDYEQYF.

This sequence joins TRBV19 and TRBJ2-2; 7 bases match TRBD2. CDR1 and CDR2 from the germline V gene are LNHDA and SQIVND (reference sequence). With V trimmed by 3 bases and J by 6 bases, 1 base remained unmatched. The CDR3 has 13 residues. The CDR3 loop is CASSIGGAGELFF. CDR3 sequence (DNA): TGTGCCAGTAGTATTGGGGGGGCCGGGGAGCTGTTTTTT.

The rearrangement uses TRBV6-5 and TRBJ2-1; possible D gene TRBD2, 5 bases. The CDR3 extends over 14 amino acids. V shed 5 bases and J shed 7 bases, with 15 bases lying between them. Germline assignment: CDR1 MNHEY and CDR2 SVGAGI. The CDR3 spells CASSPRGRANEQFF. CDR3 DNA sequence: TGTGCCAGCAGTCCCCGCGGGCGGGCGAATGAGCAGTTCTTC.

The V gene is TRBV6-5, the J gene TRBJ1-4; D is unresolved. This CDR3 contains 14 residues. Germline loops: CDR1 MNHEY, CDR2 SVGAGI. Between the trimmed V and J ends, which lost 7 bases and 0 bases, there was a span of 9 bases. In DNA, the CDR3 is TGTGCCAGCAAACTAGATGCAACTAATGAAAAACTGTTTTTT. Translated, it gives CASKLDATNEKLFF.

This clone showed up just a few times. The same CDR3 is also encoded by other DNA sequences in this sample. The genes are TRBV4-2 and TRBJ1-2, with D maybe TRBD1 (6 bases). The CDR3 has 16 amino acids. Germline loops: CDR1 LGHNA, CDR2 YNFKEQ. Trimming cost V 4 bases and J 6 bases, with 21 bases left between them. For the CDR3, the DNA is TGTGCCAGCAGCCCCCCCTCAGGGGCAGGACGAAATGGCTACACCTTC. This translates into CASSPPSGAGRNGYTF.

The gene calls are TRBV2 and TRBJ2-1, with D perhaps TRBD1 (6 bases). The V gene's germline CDR1 is SNHLY and CDR2 FYNNEI. Trimming cost V 5 bases and J 6 bases, with 8 bases left between them. The length of the CDR3 is 12 residues. The CDR3 protein is CASSKQGNEQFF. Written as DNA, the CDR3 is TGTGCCAGCAGTAAACAGGGCAATGAGCAGTTCTTC.